This T cell receptor beta chain stems from a study of blood T cells in healthy people across ages. Trimming took 7 bases from V and 0 from J, leaving 20 bases between them. This CDR3 has 16 amino acids. Germline loops: CDR1 SGDLS, CDR2 YYNGEE. Next came a second PCR, run for about 7 to 12 cycles, which used a sample-barcoded 5' primer along with a J-beta primer mix. TCRdb analysed the 5' RACE reads with MiXCR anew, one entry per CDR3 protein. This sample yields around 1.5 million distinct CDR3 sequences, of which 40% to 50% are seen a single time; 7.9% belongs to the top ten. The sample holds one count of this clonotype.

Sequenced material: blood. The TCR comes from a woman aged 18-29 years in good health. This chain connects TRBV9 to TRBJ2-7; a possible D gene is TRBD2 (5 bases). In DNA form, the CDR3 reads TGTGCCAGCGCCCACGGGGAAATGGATCCCTCCTACGAGCAGTACTTC. Amino acid sequence: CASAHGEMDPSYEQYF.